This TCR beta chain derives from a study of Graves' ophthalmopathy and Graves' hyperthyroidism. PBMCs were density-gradient isolated from around 10 ml fresh blood. Amplified material comprised TCR beta CDR3 regions derived from RNA transcripts. HTBI-primed RT-PCR formed the first round, and a multiplex PCR formed the second. Each CDR3 protein gets one entry after TCRdb re-called the multiplex PCR reads with MiXCR. The sample includes some 520,000 distinct CDR3 sequences, around 15% seen only once; the top ten take roughly 10%. Germline lookup yields CDR1 MDHEN and CDR2 SYDVKM. CDR3 length: 13 residues. Of note for this clonotype: This could be a read error, since a much larger clone is one nucleotide away.

V is TRBV28 and J is TRBJ2-7; D gene uncertain. The sequence derives from a young woman with Graves' ophthalmopathy. The specimen was blood. In DNA, the CDR3 is TGTGCCAGCGGGGTAGAGAGCTCCTACGAGCTGTACTTC. As protein: CASGVESSYELYF.